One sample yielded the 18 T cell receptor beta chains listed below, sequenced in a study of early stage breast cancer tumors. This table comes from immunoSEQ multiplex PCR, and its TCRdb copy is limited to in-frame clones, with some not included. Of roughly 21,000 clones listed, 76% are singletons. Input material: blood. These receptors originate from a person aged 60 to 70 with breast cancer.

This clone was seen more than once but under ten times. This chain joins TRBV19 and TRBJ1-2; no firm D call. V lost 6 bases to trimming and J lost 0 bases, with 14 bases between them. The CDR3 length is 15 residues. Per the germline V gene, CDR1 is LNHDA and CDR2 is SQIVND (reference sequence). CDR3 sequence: CASSHLSRANYGYTF. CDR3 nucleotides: TGTGCCAGTAGCCACCTATCGCGAGCTAACTATGGCTACACCTTC.

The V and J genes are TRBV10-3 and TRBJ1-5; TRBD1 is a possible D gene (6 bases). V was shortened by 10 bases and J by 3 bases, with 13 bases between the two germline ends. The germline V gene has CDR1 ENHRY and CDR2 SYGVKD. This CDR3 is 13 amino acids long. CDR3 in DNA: TGTGCCACCCGGACAGATATCAATCAGCCCCAGCATTTT. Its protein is CATRTDINQPQHF.

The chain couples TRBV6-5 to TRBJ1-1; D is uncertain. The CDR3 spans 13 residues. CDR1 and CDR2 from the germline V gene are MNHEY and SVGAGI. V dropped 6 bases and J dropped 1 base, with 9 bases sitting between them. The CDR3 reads CASRGRENTEAFF. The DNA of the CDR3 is TGTGCCAGCAGAGGACGGGAGAACACTGAAGCTTTCTTT.

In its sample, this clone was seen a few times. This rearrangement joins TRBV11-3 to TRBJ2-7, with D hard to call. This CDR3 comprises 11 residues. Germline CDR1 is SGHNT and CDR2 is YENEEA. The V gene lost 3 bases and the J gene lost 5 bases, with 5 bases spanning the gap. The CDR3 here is CASSFNDEQYF. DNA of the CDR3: TGTGCCAGCAGCTTTAACGACGAGCAGTACTTC.

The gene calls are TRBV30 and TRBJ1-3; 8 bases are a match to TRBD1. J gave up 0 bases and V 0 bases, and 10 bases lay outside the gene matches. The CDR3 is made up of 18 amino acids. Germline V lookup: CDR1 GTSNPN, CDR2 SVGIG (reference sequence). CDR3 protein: CAWSVSRQGAPSGNTIYF. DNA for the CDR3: TGTGCCTGGAGTGTATCTCGGCAGGGGGCTCCCTCTGGAAACACCATATATTTT. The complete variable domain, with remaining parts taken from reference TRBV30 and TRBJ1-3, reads SQTIHQWPATLVQPVGSPLSLECTVEGTSNPNLYWYRQAAGRGLQLLFYSVGIGQISSEVPQNLSASRPQDRQFILSSKKLLLSDSGFYLCAWSVSRQGAPSGNTIYFGEGSWLTVV.

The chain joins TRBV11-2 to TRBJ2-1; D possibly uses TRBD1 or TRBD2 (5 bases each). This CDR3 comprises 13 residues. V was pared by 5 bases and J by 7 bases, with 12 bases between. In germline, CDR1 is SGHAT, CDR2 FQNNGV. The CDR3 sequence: CASSEGPENEQFF. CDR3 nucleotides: TGTGCCAGCAGCGAGGGACCGGAGAATGAGCAGTTCTTC.

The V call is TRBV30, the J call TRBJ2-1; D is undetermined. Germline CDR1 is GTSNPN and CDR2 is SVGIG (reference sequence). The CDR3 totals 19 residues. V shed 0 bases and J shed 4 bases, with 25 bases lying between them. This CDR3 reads CAWSVSHPQCCGKYNEQFF. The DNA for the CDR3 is TGTGCCTGGAGTGTAAGCCATCCCCAGTGTTGTGGGAAGTACAATGAGCAGTTCTTC.

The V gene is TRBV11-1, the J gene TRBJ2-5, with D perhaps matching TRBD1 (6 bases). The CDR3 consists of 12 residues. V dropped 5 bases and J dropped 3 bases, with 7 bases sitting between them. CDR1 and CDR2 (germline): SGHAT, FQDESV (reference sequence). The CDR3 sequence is CASSRTEETQYF. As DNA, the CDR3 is TGTGCCAGCAGCCGGACAGAAGAGACCCAGTACTTC.

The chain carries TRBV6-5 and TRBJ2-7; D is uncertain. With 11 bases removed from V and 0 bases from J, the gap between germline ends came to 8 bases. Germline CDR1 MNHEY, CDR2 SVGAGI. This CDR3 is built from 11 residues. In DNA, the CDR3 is TGTGCCGCCGGCAGCTCCTACGAGCAGTACTTC. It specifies CAAGSSYEQYF.

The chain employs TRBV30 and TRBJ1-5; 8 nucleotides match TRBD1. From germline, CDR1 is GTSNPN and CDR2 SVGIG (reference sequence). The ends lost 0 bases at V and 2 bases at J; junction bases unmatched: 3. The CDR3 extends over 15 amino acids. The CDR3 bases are TGTGCCTGGAGTGTCGACAGGGGTGGCAATCAGCCCCAGCATTTT. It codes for CAWSVDRGGNQPQHF. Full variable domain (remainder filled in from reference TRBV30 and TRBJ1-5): SQTIHQWPATLVQPVGSPLSLECTVEGTSNPNLYWYRQAAGRGLQLLFYSVGIGQISSEVPQNLSASRPQDRQFILSSKKLLLSDSGFYLCAWSVDRGGNQPQHFGDGTRLSIL.

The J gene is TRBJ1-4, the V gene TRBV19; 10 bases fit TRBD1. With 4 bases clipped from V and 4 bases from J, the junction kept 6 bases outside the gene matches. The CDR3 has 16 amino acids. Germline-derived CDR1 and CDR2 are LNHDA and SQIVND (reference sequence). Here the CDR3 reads CASSTWDRGFNEKLFF. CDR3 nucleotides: TGTGCCAGTAGTACATGGGACAGGGGATTTAATGAAAAACTGTTTTTT.

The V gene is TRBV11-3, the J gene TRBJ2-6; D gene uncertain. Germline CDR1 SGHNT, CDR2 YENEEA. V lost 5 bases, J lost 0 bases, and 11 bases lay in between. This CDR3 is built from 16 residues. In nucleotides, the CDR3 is TGTGCCAGCAGCCCCAGGCTACTCTCTGGGGCCAACGTCCTGACTTTC. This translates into CASSPRLLSGANVLTF.

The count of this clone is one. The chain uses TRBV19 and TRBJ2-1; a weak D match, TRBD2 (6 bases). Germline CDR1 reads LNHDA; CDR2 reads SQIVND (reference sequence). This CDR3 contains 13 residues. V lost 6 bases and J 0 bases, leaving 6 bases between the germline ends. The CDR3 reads CASRRGSYNEQFF. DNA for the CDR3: TGTGCCAGTAGGCGGGGCTCCTACAATGAGCAGTTCTTC.

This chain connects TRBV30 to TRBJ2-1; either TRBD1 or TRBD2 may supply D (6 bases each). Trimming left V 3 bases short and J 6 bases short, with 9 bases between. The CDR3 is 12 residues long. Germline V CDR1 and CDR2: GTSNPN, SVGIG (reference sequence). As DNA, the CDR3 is TGTGCCTGGAGAAGGGGGGTCAATGAGCAGTTCTTC. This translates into CAWRRGVNEQFF.

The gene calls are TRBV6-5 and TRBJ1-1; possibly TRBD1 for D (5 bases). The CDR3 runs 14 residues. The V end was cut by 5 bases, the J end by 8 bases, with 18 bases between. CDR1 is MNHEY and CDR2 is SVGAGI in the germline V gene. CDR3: CASSAPLDGAEAFF. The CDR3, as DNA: TGTGCCAGCAGTGCTCCTCTAGATGGGGCGGAAGCTTTCTTT.

The CDR3 loop is CSAWISGTQNTGELFF. In DNA, the CDR3 is TGCAGCGCATGGATCTCCGGGACTCAGAACACCGGGGAGCTGTTTTTT. The rearrangement joins TRBV29-1 to TRBJ2-2, with TRBD2 as a possible D gene (6 bases). The CDR3 sequence is 16 residues long. The V gene's germline CDR1 is SQVTM and CDR2 ANQGSEA. The V gene lost 7 bases and the J gene lost 1 base, with 19 bases spanning the gap.

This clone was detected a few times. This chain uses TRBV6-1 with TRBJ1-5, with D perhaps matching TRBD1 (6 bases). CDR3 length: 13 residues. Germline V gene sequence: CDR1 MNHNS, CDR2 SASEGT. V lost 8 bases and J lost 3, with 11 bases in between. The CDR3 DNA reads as TGTGCCAGCCAGGACAGCTTCAATCAGCCCCAGCATTTT. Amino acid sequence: CASQDSFNQPQHF.

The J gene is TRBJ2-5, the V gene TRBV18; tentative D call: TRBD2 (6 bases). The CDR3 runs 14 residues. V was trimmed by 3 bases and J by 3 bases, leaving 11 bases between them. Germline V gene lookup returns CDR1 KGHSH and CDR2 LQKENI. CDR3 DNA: TGTGCCAGCTCACCTTCAACGGGAGAAGAGACCCAGTACTTC. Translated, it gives CASSPSTGEETQYF. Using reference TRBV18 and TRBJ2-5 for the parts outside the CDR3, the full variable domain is NAGVMQNPRHLVRRRGQEARLRCSPMKGHSHVYWYRQLPEEGLKFMVYLQKENIIDESGMPKERFSAEFPKEGPSILRIQQVVRGDSAAYFCASSPSTGEETQYFGPGTRLLVL.